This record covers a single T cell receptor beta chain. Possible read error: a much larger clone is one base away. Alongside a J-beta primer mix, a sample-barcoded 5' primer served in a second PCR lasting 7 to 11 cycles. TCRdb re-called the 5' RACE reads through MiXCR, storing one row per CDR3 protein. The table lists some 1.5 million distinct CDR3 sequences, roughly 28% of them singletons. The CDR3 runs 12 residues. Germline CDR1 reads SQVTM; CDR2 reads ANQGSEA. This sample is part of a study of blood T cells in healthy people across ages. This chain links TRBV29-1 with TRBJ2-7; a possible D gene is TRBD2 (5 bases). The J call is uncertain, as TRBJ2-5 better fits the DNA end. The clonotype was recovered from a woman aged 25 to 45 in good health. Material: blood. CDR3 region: CSVAPGMGTQYF. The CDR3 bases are TGCAGCGTTGCCCCGGGGATGGGGACCCAGTACTTC.